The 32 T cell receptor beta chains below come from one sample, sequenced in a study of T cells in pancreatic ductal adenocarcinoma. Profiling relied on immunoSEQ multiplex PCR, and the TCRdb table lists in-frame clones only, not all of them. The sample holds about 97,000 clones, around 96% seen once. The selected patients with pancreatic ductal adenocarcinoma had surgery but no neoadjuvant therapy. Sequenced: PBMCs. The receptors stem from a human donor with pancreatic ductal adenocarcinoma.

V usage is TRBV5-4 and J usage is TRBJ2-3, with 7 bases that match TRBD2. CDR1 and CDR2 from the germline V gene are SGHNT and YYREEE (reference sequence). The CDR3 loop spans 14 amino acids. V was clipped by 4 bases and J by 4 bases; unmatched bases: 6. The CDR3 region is CASSPGGGADTQYF. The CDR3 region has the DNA TGTGCCAGCAGCCCCGGTGGGGGGGCAGATACGCAGTATTTT.

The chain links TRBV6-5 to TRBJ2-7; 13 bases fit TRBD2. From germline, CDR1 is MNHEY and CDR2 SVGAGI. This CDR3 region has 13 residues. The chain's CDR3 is CAAGTSGAYEQYF. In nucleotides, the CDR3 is TGTGCAGCTGGGACTAGCGGGGCCTACGAGCAGTACTTC.

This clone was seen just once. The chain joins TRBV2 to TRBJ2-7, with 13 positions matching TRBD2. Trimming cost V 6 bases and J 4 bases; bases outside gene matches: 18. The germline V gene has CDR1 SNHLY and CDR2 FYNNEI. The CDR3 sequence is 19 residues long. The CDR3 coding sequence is TGTGCCAGCAGAGCCCGACCCCCACTAGCGGGAGGGCCCGTTTACGAGCAGTACTTC. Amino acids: CASRARPPLAGGPVYEQYF.

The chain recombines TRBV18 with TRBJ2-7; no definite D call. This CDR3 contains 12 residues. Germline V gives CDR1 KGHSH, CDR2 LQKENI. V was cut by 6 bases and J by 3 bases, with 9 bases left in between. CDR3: CASSLRVYEQYF. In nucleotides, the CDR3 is TGTGCCAGCTCCCTCCGGGTCTACGAGCAGTACTTC.

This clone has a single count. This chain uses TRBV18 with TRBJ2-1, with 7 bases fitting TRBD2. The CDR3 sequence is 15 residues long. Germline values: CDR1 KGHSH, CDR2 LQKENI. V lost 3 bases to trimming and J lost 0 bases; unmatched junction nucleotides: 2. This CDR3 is CASSPGGNSYNEQFF. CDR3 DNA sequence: TGTGCCAGCTCACCCGGGGGGAACTCCTACAATGAGCAGTTCTTC.

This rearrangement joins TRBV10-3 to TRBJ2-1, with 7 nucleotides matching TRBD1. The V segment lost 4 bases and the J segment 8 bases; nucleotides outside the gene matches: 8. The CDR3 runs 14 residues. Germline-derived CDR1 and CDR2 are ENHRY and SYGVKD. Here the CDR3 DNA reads TGTGCCATCAGTGCGGGACAGAATAGCGATGAGCAGTTCTTC. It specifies CAISAGQNSDEQFF.

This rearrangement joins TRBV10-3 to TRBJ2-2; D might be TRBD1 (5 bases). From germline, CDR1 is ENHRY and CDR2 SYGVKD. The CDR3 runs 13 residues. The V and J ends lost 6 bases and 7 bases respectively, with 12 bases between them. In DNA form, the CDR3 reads TGTGCCATCAGCTCAGGGTTGAGCGGGGAGCTGTTTTTT. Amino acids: CAISSGLSGELFF.

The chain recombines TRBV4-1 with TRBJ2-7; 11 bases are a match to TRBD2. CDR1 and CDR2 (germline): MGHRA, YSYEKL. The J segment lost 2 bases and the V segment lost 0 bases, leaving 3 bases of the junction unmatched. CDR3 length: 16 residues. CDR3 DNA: TGCGCCAGCAGCCAAGAACTGGGACTAGCGGCCTACGAGCAGTACTTC. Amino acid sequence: CASSQELGLAAYEQYF.

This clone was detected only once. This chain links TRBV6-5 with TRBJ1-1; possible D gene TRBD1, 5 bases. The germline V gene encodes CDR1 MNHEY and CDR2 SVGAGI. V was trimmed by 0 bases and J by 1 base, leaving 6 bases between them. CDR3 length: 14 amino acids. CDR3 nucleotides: TGTGCCAGCAGTTACTCTCAGGGGAACACTGAAGCTTTCTTT. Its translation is CASSYSQGNTEAFF.

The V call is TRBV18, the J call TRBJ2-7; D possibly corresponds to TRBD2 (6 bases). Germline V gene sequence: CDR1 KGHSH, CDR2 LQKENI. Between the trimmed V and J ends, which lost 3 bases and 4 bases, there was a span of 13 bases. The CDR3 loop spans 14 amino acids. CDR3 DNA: TGTGCCAGCTCACCCGGGACTCGCGGATACGAGCAGTACTTC. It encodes CASSPGTRGYEQYF.

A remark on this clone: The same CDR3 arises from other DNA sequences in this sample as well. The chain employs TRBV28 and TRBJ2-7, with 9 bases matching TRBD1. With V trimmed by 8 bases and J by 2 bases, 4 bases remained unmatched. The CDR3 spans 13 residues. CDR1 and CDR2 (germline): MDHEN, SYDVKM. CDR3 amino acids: CASSTGGTYEQYF. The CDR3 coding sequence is TGTGCCAGCTCGACAGGGGGTACCTACGAGCAGTACTTC.

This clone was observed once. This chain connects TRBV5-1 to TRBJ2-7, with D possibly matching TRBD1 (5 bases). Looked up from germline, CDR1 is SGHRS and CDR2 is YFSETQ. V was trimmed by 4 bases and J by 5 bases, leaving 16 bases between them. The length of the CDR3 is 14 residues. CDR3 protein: CASSPRTNADEQYF. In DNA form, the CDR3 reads TGCGCCAGCAGCCCTCGGACAAACGCCGACGAGCAGTACTTC.

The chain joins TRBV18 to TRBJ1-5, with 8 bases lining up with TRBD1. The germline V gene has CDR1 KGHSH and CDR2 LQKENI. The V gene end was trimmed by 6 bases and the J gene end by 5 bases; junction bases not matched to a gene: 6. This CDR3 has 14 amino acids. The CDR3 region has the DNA TGTGCCAGCTCCGACAGGGGACGGGATCAGCCCCAGCATTTT. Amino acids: CASSDRGRDQPQHF.

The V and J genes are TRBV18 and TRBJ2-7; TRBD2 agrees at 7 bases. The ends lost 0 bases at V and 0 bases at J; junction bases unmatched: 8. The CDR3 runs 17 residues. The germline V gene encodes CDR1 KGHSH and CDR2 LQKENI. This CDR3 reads CASSPPKGGKGSYEQYF. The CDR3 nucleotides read TGTGCCAGCTCACCACCAAAGGGAGGGAAAGGCTCCTACGAGCAGTACTTC.

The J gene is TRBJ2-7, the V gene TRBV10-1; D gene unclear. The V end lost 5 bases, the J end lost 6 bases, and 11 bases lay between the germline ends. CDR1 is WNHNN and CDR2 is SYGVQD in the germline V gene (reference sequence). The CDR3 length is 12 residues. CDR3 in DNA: TGCGCCAGCAGTTCCCCTACTGGCGAGCAGTACTTC. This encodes CASSSPTGEQYF.

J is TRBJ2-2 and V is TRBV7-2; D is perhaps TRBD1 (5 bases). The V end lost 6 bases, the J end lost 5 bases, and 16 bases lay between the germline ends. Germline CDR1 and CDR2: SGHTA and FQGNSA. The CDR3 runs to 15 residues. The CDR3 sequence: CASRAAGWRTGELFF. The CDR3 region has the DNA TGTGCCAGCAGGGCCGCAGGGTGGAGAACCGGGGAGCTGTTTTTT.

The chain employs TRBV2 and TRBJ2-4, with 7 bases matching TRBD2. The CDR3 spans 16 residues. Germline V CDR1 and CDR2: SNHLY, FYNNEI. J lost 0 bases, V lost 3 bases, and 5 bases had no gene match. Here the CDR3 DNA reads TGTGCCAGCAGTGATGGGGGGGGTTTAGCCAAAAACATTCAGTACTTC. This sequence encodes CASSDGGGLAKNIQYF.

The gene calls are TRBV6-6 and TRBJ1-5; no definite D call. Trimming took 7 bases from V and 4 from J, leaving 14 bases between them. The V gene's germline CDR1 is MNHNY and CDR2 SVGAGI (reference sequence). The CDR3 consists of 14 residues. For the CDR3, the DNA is TGTGCCAGCACCCACTCTGGAGCAAATCAGCCCCAGCATTTT. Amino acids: CASTHSGANQPQHF.

The CDR3 loop reads CASSLDERSYNEQFF. The CDR3, as DNA: TGTGCCAGCAGCTTAGACGAGCGGTCCTACAATGAGCAGTTCTTC. V and J are TRBV11-2 and TRBJ2-1; a possible D gene is TRBD2 (5 bases). The V gene lost 0 bases and the J gene lost 1 base, with 7 bases spanning the gap. Germline CDR1 and CDR2: SGHAT and FQNNGV. The CDR3 spans 15 residues.

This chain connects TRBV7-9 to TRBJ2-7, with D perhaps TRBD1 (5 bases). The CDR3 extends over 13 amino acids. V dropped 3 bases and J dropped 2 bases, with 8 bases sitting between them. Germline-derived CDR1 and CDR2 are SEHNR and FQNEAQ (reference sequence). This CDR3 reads CASSFQGTYEQYF. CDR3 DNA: TGTGCCAGCAGCTTTCAGGGAACCTACGAGCAGTACTTC. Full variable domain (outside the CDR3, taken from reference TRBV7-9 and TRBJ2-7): DTGVSQNPRHKITKRGQNVTFRCDPISEHNRLYWYRQTLGQGPEFLTYFQNEAQLEKSRLLSDRFSAERPKGSFSTLEIQRTEQGDSAMYLCASSFQGTYEQYFGPGTRLTVT.

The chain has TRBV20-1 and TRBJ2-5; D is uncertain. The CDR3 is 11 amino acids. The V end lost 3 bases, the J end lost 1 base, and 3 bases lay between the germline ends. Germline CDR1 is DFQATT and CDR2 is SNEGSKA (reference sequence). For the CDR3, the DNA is TGCAGTGCTAGCAGCCAAGAGACCCAGTACTTC. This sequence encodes CSASSQETQYF.

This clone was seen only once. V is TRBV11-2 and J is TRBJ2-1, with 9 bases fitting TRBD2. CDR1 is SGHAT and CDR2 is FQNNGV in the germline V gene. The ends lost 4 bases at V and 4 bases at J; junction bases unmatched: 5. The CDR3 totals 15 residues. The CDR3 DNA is TGTGCCAGCAGCTCCGTACTAGCGGGTTACAATGAGCAGTTCTTC. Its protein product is CASSSVLAGYNEQFF.

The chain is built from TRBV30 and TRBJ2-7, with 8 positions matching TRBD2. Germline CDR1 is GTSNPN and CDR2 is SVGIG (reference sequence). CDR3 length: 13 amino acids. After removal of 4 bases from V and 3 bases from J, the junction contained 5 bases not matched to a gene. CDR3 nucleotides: TGTGCCTGGACCGGGGGGGGTTTCTACGAGCAGTACTTC. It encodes CAWTGGGFYEQYF.

The CDR3: CASSIGQGGEKLFF. The DNA for the CDR3 is TGCGCCAGCAGTATAGGACAGGGCGGTGAAAAACTGTTTTTT. The rearrangement joins TRBV5-1 to TRBJ1-4; 8 nucleotides agree with TRBD1. Per the germline V gene, CDR1 is SGHRS and CDR2 is YFSETQ. The CDR3 has 14 residues. Trimming at V came to 5 bases and at J to 7 bases, leaving 7 bases not matched to a gene.

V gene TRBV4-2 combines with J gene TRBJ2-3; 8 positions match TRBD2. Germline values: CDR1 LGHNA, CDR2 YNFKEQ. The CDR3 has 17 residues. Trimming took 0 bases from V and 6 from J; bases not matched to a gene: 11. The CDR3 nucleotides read TGTGCCAGCAGCCAAGAGGTGATCGCGGGACTAGGTGATACGCAGTATTTT. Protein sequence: CASSQEVIAGLGDTQYF.

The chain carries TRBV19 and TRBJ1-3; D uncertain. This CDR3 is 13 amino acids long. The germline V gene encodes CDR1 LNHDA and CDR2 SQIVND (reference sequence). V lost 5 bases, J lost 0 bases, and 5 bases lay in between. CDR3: CASSHISGNTIYF. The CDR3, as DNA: TGTGCCAGTAGTCACATCTCTGGAAACACCATATATTTT.

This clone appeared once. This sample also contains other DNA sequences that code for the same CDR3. The CDR3 reads CASSLGQGQETQYF. The CDR3 DNA is TGCGCCAGCAGCCTCGGACAGGGGCAAGAGACCCAGTACTTC. The chain recombines TRBV5-1 with TRBJ2-5; 9 bases are shared with TRBD1. CDR3 length: 14 amino acids. Germline CDR1 reads SGHRS; CDR2 reads YFSETQ. Unmatched junction bases numbered 3, after V lost 4 bases and J lost 2 bases.

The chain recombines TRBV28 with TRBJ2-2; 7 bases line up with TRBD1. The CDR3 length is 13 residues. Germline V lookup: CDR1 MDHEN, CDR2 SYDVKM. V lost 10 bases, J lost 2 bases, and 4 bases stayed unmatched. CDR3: CATRQGNTGELFF. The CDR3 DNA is TGTGCCACCAGACAGGGAAACACCGGGGAGCTGTTTTTT.

The CDR3 bases are TGCAGCGTTGAAGAAGGACTAGCACCCGATACGCAGTATTTT. Encoded protein: CSVEEGLAPDTQYF. The chain is built from TRBV29-1 and TRBJ2-3; TRBD2 agrees at 8 bases. Germline CDR1 SQVTM, CDR2 ANQGSEA. Unmatched junction bases numbered 5, after V lost 0 bases and J lost 6 bases. The CDR3 spans 14 residues.

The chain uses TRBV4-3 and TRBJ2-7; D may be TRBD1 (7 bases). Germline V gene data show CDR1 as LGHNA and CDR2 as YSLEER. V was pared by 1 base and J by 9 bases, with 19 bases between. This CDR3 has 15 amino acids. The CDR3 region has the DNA TGCGCCAGCAGCCAAGTGGGAGGTAGCGGACAGGCGCAGTACTTC. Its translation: CASSQVGGSGQAQYF.

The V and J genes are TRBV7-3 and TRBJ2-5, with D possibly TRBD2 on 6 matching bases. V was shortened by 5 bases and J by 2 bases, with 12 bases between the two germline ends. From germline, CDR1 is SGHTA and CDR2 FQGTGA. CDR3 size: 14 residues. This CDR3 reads CASSTSSDQETQYF. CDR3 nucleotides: TGTGCCAGCAGCACCTCTAGCGATCAAGAGACCCAGTACTTC.

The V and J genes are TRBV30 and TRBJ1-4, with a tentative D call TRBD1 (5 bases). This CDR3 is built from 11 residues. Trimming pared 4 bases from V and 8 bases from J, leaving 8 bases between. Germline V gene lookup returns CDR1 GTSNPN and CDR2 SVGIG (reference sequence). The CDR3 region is CAWNQGEKLFF. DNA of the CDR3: TGTGCCTGGAACCAGGGCGAAAAACTGTTTTTT.